This record concerns one T cell receptor beta chain sequence. The target of this receptor is not known. Base-call qualities are not available, and no considerably larger clone is one nucleotide away. These data originate in a study of control samples from healthy donors and cancer patients (TCRdb year 2020). V and J lose 5 bases and 9 bases, and a span of 17 bases separates them. CDR1 and CDR2 are drawn from the germline V gene (reference sequence): SEHNR, FQNEAQ. The CDR3 covers 13 residues, taking in both the cysteine and the phenylalanine. Only the CDR3 DNA stays, 39 bases, in frame from base 1. The library was made by the immunoSEQ multiplex PCR assay. TCRdb took this table from immuneACCESS and kept in-frame rearrangements with V and J called. Such tables lack part of the clones; where checked against another copy, unresolved V genes explain under half of the gap, and the rest is unexplained. The table for this sample lists fewer than 200,000 clones; 80% to 90% of them were counted only once. The top ten clonotypes cover roughly 5.3% of the sample.

This clonotype was obtained from a woman under 40 in good health. The receptor chain draws on TRBV7-9 and TRBJ2-7, with the D segment identity uncertain. The sequenced sample was blood. Here the CDR3 is given as CASSPDGVKGQYF. The DNA reads TGTGCCAGCAGCCCGGACGGCGTCAAAGGGCAGTACTTC.